The source of this T cell receptor (beta chain) is a study of T cell responses to AZD1222 COVID-19 vaccine. The CDR3 consists of 12 residues. V lost 7 bases and J lost 5, with 11 bases in between. Germline V gives CDR1 LGHNT, CDR2 FRNRAP. A note on this clone: The antigen is unknown.

Study-level results: Most donors were white British, females outnumbered males, and clonal diversity was possibly underestimated. Spike-wide coverage was observed for vaccine-associated CD4 TCRs, with dominant responses at 160-218 and 743-854.

The data were produced by immunoSEQ multiplex PCR, yet TCRdb's version contains in-frame clones alone and is incomplete. The data show around 86,000 clones, around 89% seen once. This clonotype was sampled from an adult in good health. The sequencing used peripheral blood, collected on day 0 of AZD1222 vaccination. The J gene is TRBJ2-5, the V gene TRBV12-5; D might be TRBD2 (6 bases). CDR3 coding DNA: TGTGCTAGTGCAACAAGCGGGGAGACCCAGTACTTC. This gives the protein CASATSGETQYF.